This passage covers 27 T cell receptor beta chains from one sample sequenced in a study of T-cell memory formation after mild COVID-19. From the 5' RACE reads, TCRdb called clonotypes with MiXCR, one entry per CDR3 protein. The table shows fewer than 400,000 distinct CDR3 sequences, with approximately 12% occurring only once. The sample taken for sequencing was PBMCs or a T cell subset sorted from them (not recorded which). The receptors shown here come from a man aged 18 to 30 who had mild COVID-19 (a few samples of this study predate the infection). Cell type and time point are not known.

The V gene is TRBV5-1, the J gene TRBJ1-1, with D possibly being TRBD1 (5 bases). This CDR3 region has 15 residues. Trimming took off 6 bases at V and 0 bases at J, with 15 bases between the two ends. Germline values: CDR1 SGHRS, CDR2 YFSETQ. The chain's CDR3 is CASTIGGTVNTEAFF. The DNA of the CDR3 is TGCGCCAGCACGATTGGAGGGACTGTGAACACTGAAGCTTTCTTT.

The DNA of the CDR3 is TGTGCCAGCACCTTCGGGACAGCTAACTATGGCTACACCTTC. It encodes CASTFGTANYGYTF. V usage is TRBV7-2 and J usage is TRBJ1-2; 7 bases match TRBD1. Unmatched junction bases numbered 5, after V lost 7 bases and J lost 0 bases. Germline CDR1 SGHTA, CDR2 FQGNSA. The CDR3 is 14 residues long.

The J gene is TRBJ2-3, the V gene TRBV4-1, with D possibly being TRBD2 (7 bases). Germline-derived CDR1 and CDR2 are MGHRA and YSYEKL. Trimming took 3 bases from V and 2 from J, leaving 15 bases between them. The CDR3 consists of 16 residues. As DNA, the CDR3 is TGCGCCAGCAGCCACTTGGGGAGGGGGGTCACAGATACGCAGTATTTT. This gives the protein CASSHLGRGVTDTQYF.

The V call is TRBV3-1, the J call TRBJ2-1; TRBD2 matches at 13 bases. This CDR3 spans 17 amino acids. The germline V gene has CDR1 LGHDT and CDR2 YNNKEL (reference sequence). V shed 2 bases, J shed 4 bases, and the junction held 5 bases outside the gene matches. CDR3 in amino acids: CASSQQLAGGIYNEQFF. Here the CDR3 DNA reads TGTGCCAGCAGCCAACAACTAGCGGGAGGGATATACAATGAGCAGTTCTTC.

V is TRBV7-8 and J is TRBJ2-1, with D perhaps being TRBD1 or TRBD2 (6 bases each). There are 13 residues in the CDR3. V lost 4 bases to trimming and J lost 9 bases, with 13 bases between them. CDR1 is SGHVS, CDR2 FQNEAQ, per germline. CDR3 in DNA: TGTGCCAGCAGCTACGAAGGGGGGATTGAGCAGTTCTTC. Amino acid sequence: CASSYEGGIEQFF.

This clonotype has just a few counts. This chain connects TRBV5-1 to TRBJ1-2, with 8 bases aligning to TRBD1. The germline gives CDR1 SGHRS, CDR2 YFSETQ. V trimming: 3 bases; J trimming: 7 bases; junction bases outside the gene matches: 8. The CDR3 has 14 amino acids. The CDR3 DNA reads as TGCGCCAGCAGCTCCTGGACAGGGTTCCGTGGCTACACCTTC. It specifies CASSSWTGFRGYTF.

The rearrangement links TRBV5-1 to TRBJ2-3; 8 nucleotides align to TRBD1. Trimming at V came to 3 bases and at J to 2 bases, leaving 5 bases not matched to a gene. This CDR3 has 15 residues. Germline CDR1 SGHRS, CDR2 YFSETQ. CDR3 protein: CASSSGTGNTDTQYF. The CDR3 DNA follows: TGCGCCAGCAGCTCCGGGACAGGAAACACAGATACGCAGTATTTT.

The chain employs TRBV6-6 and TRBJ1-1, with D possibly being TRBD1 (5 bases). Germline V gene lookup returns CDR1 MNHNY and CDR2 SVGAGI (reference sequence). The CDR3 has 12 amino acids. Deletions cut 5 bases from V and 7 bases from J, with 11 bases between. The CDR3 protein is CASSAAGHEAFF. CDR3 in DNA: TGTGCCAGCAGTGCCGCGGGGCATGAAGCTTTCTTT.

This clonotype occurred many times. This chain links TRBV7-2 with TRBJ1-2; D ambiguous. Per germline, CDR1 SGHTA and CDR2 FQGNSA. This CDR3 spans 13 amino acids. V was pared by 2 bases and J by 5 bases, with 9 bases between. This CDR3 is CASSLWAAYGYTF. Written as DNA, the CDR3 is TGTGCCAGCAGCTTATGGGCAGCGTATGGCTACACCTTC.

This clonotype appeared many times. The chain recombines TRBV7-9 with TRBJ2-3; maybe TRBD2 (5 bases). Trimming removed 6 bases from V and 5 bases from J, with 12 bases in between. Per the germline V gene, CDR1 is SEHNR and CDR2 is FQNEAQ (reference sequence). The CDR3 has 13 amino acids. CDR3 sequence reads: CASRTMDGDTQYF. Written as DNA, the CDR3 is TGTGCCAGCAGGACTATGGACGGAGATACGCAGTATTTT.

The chain carries TRBV5-1 and TRBJ1-1; TRBD1 might be the D (5 bases). Germline loops: CDR1 SGHRS, CDR2 YFSETQ. V lost 2 bases to trimming and J lost 6 bases, with 14 bases between them. This CDR3 has 14 amino acids. The CDR3 reads CASSLAGGVSEAFF. The CDR3 nucleotides read TGCGCCAGCAGCTTAGCCGGGGGGGTATCTGAAGCTTTCTTT.

This clonotype came up many times. This chain links TRBV7-2 with TRBJ1-1; D remains ambiguous. This CDR3 is 12 amino acids long. From germline, CDR1 is SGHTA and CDR2 FQGNSA. The V end was cut by 3 bases, the J end by 2 bases, with 4 bases between. The CDR3 sequence: CASSLSNTEAFF. CDR3 DNA sequence: TGTGCCAGCAGCTTGAGTAACACTGAAGCTTTCTTT.

This chain connects TRBV6-2 or TRBV6-3 to TRBJ1-1; D is unclear. This CDR3 is 12 amino acids long. V lost 6 bases to trimming and J lost 7 bases, with 12 bases between them. Germline V gene data show CDR1 as MNHEY and CDR2 as SVGEGT. In DNA form, the CDR3 reads TGTGCCAGCAGCCCCCGGAATTTTGAAGCTTTCTTT. This sequence encodes CASSPRNFEAFF.

This clonotype was seen only a few times. As DNA, the CDR3 is TGCGCCAGCAGGTTGTCTGACACAGATACGCAGTATTTT. Its translation is CASRLSDTDTQYF. The chain has TRBV5-1 and TRBJ2-3, with unresolved D. CDR1 SGHRS and CDR2 YFSETQ come from the germline V gene. V lost 5 bases, J lost 2 bases, and 9 bases lay in between. The CDR3 is 13 residues long.

This clonotype came up a few times. CDR3 sequence: CATSRVGGGIAYNEQFF. The CDR3 DNA sequence: TGTGCCACCAGCAGAGTTGGAGGGGGAATCGCCTACAATGAGCAGTTCTTC. J is TRBJ2-1 and V is TRBV15; D could derive from TRBD1 or TRBD2 (6 bases each). Trimming pared 1 base from V and 2 bases from J, leaving 15 bases between. Germline V gives CDR1 LNHNV, CDR2 YYDKDF (reference sequence). The CDR3 totals 17 residues.

This clonotype was seen a handful of times. The chain uses TRBV18 and TRBJ2-5; D is unresolved. Trimming removed 3 bases from V and 3 bases from J, with 5 bases in between. Germline V lookup: CDR1 KGHSH, CDR2 LQKENI. The CDR3 sequence is 12 residues long. The CDR3 DNA is TGTGCCAGCTCACCTCTCGAAGAGACCCAGTACTTC. Translating it yields CASSPLEETQYF. Combining the CDR3 with reference TRBV18 and TRBJ2-5 gives the whole variable domain NAGVMQNPRHLVRRRGQEARLRCSPMKGHSHVYWYRQLPEEGLKFMVYLQKENIIDESGMPKERFSAEFPKEGPSILRIQQVVRGDSAAYFCASSPLEETQYFGPGTRLLVL.

This clonotype has only a few counts. The J gene is TRBJ2-5, the V gene TRBV6-5, with 8 bases matching TRBD2. The length of the CDR3 is 15 residues. J gave up 4 bases and V 0 bases, and 4 bases lay outside the gene matches. Germline assignment: CDR1 MNHEY and CDR2 SVGAGI. DNA of the CDR3: TGTGCCAGCAGTTACTCGCGGGGGGCCGCAGAGACCCAGTACTTC. This encodes CASSYSRGAAETQYF.

The table lists this clonotype with a few counts. The chain uses TRBV7-8 and TRBJ1-5; TRBD1 matches 7 bases. J lost 1 base, V lost 5 bases, and 5 bases had no gene match. CDR1 is SGHVS and CDR2 is FQNEAQ in the germline V gene. CDR3 length equals 15 residues. Here the CDR3 DNA reads TGTGCCAGCAGCGACAGGGAGTACAGCAATCAGCCCCAGCATTTT. Translating it yields CASSDREYSNQPQHF.

The V call is TRBV12-3 or TRBV12-4, the J call TRBJ1-1, with no clear D. The CDR3 is made up of 13 amino acids. V was cut by 6 bases and J by 11 bases, with 19 bases left in between. CDR3: CASSEPPGGWAFF. The CDR3 DNA reads as TGTGCCAGCAGCGAACCACCGGGTGGTTGGGCTTTCTTT.

This clonotype appeared a few times. The CDR3 DNA follows: TGTGCCAGCAGCTTAGTGGGACAGGGATCCTACAATGAGCAGTTCTTC. It specifies CASSLVGQGSYNEQFF. The V call is TRBV11-2, the J call TRBJ2-1; 9 nucleotides line up with TRBD1. The junction had 2 bases not matched to a gene; V was cut back by 1 base and J by 1 base. Per germline, CDR1 SGHAT and CDR2 FQNNGV. This CDR3 spans 16 amino acids.

The sample holds many counts of this clonotype. The chain couples TRBV13 to TRBJ2-2, with a weak D call TRBD1 (5 bases). In germline, CDR1 is PRHDT, CDR2 FYEKMQ (reference sequence). Trimming left V 3 bases short and J 6 bases short, with 14 bases between. This CDR3 is built from 15 residues. In nucleotides, the CDR3 is TGTGCCAGCAGCTTCTGGGGCGCCGGTCCCGGGGAGCTGTTTTTT. It yields the protein CASSFWGAGPGELFF. Based on the CDR3 plus reference TRBV13 and TRBJ2-2, the full variable domain is AAGVIQSPRHLIKEKRETATLKCYPIPRHDTVYWYQQGPGQDPQFLISFYEKMQSDKGSIPDRFSAQQFSDYHSELNMSSLELGDSALYFCASSFWGAGPGELFFGEGSRLTVL.

The chain is built from TRBV7-2 and TRBJ2-3, with D possibly being TRBD2 (6 bases). This CDR3 comprises 15 residues. Looked up from germline, CDR1 is SGHTA and CDR2 is FQGNSA. Trimming stripped 2 bases from V and 4 bases from J, with 13 bases between. In nucleotides, the CDR3 is TGTGCCAGCAGCTTATTGCCGGGGGAGGCAGATACGCAGTATTTT. It translates to CASSLLPGEADTQYF. Together with reference TRBV7-2 and TRBJ2-3, the CDR3 gives the full variable domain: GAGVSQSPSNKVTEKGKDVELRCDPISGHTALYWYRQSLGQGLEFLIYFQGNSAPDKSGLPSDRFSAERTGGSVSTLTIQRTQQEDSAVYLCASSLLPGEADTQYFGPGTRLTVL.

This clonotype was counted a few times. The chain employs TRBV10-3 and TRBJ2-7, with TRBD1 matching 8 bases. CDR3 length: 16 residues. The V gene end was trimmed by 0 bases and the J gene end by 7 bases; junction bases not matched to a gene: 11. Per the germline V gene, CDR1 is ENHRY and CDR2 is SYGVKD. In DNA form, the CDR3 reads TGTGCCATCAGTGAGTCGGGGACAGGTAGGCCTGGGGAGCAGTACTTC. Translating gives CAISESGTGRPGEQYF.

As concerns this clonotype: One end of the junction is discordant with germline, which a read error may explain. The chain employs TRBV19 and TRBJ1-1, with a possible D match to TRBD1 (5 bases). Germline CDR1 and CDR2: LNHDA and SQIVND (reference sequence). CDR3 length: 13 residues. CDR3 nucleotide sequence: TGTGCCAGTACAGGACACTTGAACACTGAAGCTTGCTTT. Its protein product is CASTGHLNTEACF.

In its sample, this clonotype was seen a few times. The chain couples TRBV9 to TRBJ1-4; 9 nucleotides line up with TRBD1. The CDR3 is made up of 14 amino acids. After removal of 3 bases from V and 7 bases from J, the junction contained 4 bases not matched to a gene. The germline V gene has CDR1 SGDLS and CDR2 YYNGEE. CDR3 protein: CASSATGGLEKLFF. The CDR3 nucleotides read TGTGCCAGCAGCGCCACAGGGGGCCTTGAAAAACTGTTTTTT.

This clonotype showed up just a few times. The V call is TRBV7-9, the J call TRBJ2-3; TRBD1 agrees at 7 bases. Germline-derived CDR1 and CDR2 are SEHNR and FQNEAQ (reference sequence). Trimming cost V 5 bases and J 2 bases; bases outside gene matches: 7. This CDR3 has 15 amino acids. CDR3 residues: CASSLGQSFTDTQYF. For the CDR3, the DNA is TGTGCCAGCAGCCTGGGACAGAGCTTCACAGATACGCAGTATTTT.

This clonotype showed up just a few times. CDR3 sequence reads: CASSQVSPAGSRYEQYF. In DNA, the CDR3 is TGCGCCAGCAGCCAAGTCAGTCCGGCGGGTTCTCGATACGAGCAGTACTTC. The chain recombines TRBV4-1 with TRBJ2-7; D is perhaps TRBD2 (5 bases). The V gene's germline CDR1 is MGHRA and CDR2 YSYEKL. CDR3 length: 17 amino acids. V lost 1 base and J 4 bases, leaving 20 bases between the germline ends.